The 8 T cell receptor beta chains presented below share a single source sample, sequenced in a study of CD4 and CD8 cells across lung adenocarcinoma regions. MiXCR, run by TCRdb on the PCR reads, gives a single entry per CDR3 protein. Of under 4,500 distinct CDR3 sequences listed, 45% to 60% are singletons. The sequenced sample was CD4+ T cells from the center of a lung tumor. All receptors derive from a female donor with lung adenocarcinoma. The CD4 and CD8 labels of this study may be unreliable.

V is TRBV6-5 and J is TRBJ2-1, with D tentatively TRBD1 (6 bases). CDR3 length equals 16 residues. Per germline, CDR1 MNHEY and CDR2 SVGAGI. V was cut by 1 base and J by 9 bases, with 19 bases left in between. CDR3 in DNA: TGTGCCAGCAGTTACTACCCCCCCCCAGGGGCGGTTGAGCAGTTCTTC. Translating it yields CASSYYPPPGAVEQFF.

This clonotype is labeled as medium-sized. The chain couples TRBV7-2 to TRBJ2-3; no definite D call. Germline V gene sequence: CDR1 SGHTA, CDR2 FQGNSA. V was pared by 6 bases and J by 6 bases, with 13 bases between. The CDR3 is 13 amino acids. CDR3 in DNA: TGTGCCAGCAGTTCTCCCATGGGCGATACGCAGTATTTT. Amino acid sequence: CASSSPMGDTQYF.

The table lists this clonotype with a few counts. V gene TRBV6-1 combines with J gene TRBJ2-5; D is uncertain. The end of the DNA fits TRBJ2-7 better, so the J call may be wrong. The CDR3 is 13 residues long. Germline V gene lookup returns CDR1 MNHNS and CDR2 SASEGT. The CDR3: CALLRTGTYEQYF. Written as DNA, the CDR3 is TGTGCTTTACTACGGACGGGTACCTACGAGCAGTACTTC.

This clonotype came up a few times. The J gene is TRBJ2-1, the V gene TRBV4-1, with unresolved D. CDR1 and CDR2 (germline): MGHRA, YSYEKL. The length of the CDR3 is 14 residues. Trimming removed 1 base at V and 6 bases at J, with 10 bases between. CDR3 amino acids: CASSQGTPPNEQFF. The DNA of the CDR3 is TGCGCCAGCAGCCAAGGGACCCCTCCCAATGAGCAGTTCTTC.

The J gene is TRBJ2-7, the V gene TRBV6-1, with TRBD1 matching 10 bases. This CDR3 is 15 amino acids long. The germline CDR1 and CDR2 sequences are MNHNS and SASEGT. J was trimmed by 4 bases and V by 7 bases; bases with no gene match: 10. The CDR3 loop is CASKLRTGGAYEQYF. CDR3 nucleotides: TGTGCCAGCAAATTGAGGACAGGGGGGGCTTACGAGCAGTACTTC.

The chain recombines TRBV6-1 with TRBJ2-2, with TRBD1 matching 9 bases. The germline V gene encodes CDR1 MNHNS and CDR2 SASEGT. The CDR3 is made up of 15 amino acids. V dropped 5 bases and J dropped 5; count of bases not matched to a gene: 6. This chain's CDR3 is CASSTGQGRTGELFF. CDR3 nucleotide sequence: TGTGCCAGCAGTACGGGACAGGGTCGGACCGGGGAGCTGTTTTTT.

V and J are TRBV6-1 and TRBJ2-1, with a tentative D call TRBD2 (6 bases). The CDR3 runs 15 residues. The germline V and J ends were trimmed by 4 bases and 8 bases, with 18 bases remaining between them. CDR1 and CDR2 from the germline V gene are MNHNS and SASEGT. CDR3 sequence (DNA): TGTGCCAGCAGTGCTCCGGGACGGGGGATTGATGAGCAGTTCTTC. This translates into CASSAPGRGIDEQFF.

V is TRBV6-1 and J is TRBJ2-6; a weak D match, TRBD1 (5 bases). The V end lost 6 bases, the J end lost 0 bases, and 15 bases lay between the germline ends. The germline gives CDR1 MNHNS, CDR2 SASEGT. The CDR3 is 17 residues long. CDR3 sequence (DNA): TGTGCCAGCAGCAGTCCCTCACAGGACTCTGGGGCCAACGTCCTGACTTTC. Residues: CASSSPSQDSGANVLTF.